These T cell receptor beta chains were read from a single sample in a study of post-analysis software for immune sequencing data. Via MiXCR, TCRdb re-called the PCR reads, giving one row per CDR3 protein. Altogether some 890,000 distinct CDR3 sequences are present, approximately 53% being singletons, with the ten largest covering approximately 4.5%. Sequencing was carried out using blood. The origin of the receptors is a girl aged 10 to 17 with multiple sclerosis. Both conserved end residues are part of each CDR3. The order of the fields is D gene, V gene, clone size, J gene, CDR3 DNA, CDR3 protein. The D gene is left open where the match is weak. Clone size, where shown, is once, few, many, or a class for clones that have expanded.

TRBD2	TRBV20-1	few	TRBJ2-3	TGCAGTGCTAGGCGGGGGGGGAACACAGATACGCAGTATTTT	CSARRGGNTDTQYF
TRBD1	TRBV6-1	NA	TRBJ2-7	TGTGCCAGCAGTGCGTCGATGGCAGGGGGAATCTACGAGCAGTACTTC	CASSASMAGGIYEQYF
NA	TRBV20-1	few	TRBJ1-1	TGCAGTGCTACCAAGGGGGACACTGAAGCTTTCTTT	CSATKGDTEAFF
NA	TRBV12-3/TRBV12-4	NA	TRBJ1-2	TGTGCCAGCAGTACAGCCTATGGCTACACCTTC	CASSTAYGYTF
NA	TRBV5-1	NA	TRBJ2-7	TGCGCCAGCAGCTTTTTAGACGGCTACGAGCAGTACTTC	CASSFLDGYEQYF
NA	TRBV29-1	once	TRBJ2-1	TGCAGCGTTGAACGAGAAAGCCAGGGATTGGGCTCCTACAATGAGCAGTTCTTC	CSVERESQGLGSYNEQFF
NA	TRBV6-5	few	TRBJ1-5	TGTGCCAGCAGTTACGGGCAGGCCTATCAGCCCCAGCATTTT	CASSYGQAYQPQHF
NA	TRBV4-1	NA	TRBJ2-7	TGCGCCAGCAGCAACCCAAGGACAGCCTACGAGCAGTACTTC	CASSNPRTAYEQYF
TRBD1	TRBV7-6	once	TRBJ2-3	TGTGCCAGCAGCTTAGAGATCAGACAGGGGAATACGCAGTATTTT	CASSLEIRQGNTQYF
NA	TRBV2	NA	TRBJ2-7	TGTGCCAGCAGTGAGGGGGGGCCCAACTACGAGCAGTACTTC	CASSEGGPNYEQYF
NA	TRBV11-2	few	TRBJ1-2	TGTGCCAGCAGCTCGAATACAGGCTCGCGCAGCCATGGCTACACCTTC	CASSSNTGSRSHGYTF
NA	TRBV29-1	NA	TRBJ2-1	TGCAGCGTTACCGGGAATCGGCCCTACAATGAGCAGTTCTTC	CSVTGNRPYNEQFF
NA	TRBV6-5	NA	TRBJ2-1	TGTGCCAGCAGTTACTCGATGGCGGGAACCTCCAATGAGCAGTTCTTC	CASSYSMAGTSNEQFF
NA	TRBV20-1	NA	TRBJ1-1	TGCAGTGCTAGTCGGGCAGGGCTCAACACTGAAGCTTTCTTT	CSASRAGLNTEAFF
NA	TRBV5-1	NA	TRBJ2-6	TGTGCCAGCAGTTTGGGCAGCAGCTCTGGGGCCAACGTCCTGACTTTC	CASSLGSSSGANVLTF
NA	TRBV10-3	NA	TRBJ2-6	TGTGCCATCAGTGAGTCCCCTGGGGCCAACGTCCTGACTTTC	CAISESPGANVLTF
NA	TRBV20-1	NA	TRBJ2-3	TGCAGTGCTAGAGGGCAGGGCCCAGATACGCAGTATTTT	CSARGQGPDTQYF